Listed below are T cell receptor beta chains from one sample, sequenced in a study of T cell changes during pregnancy in multiple sclerosis. Measured with immunoSEQ multiplex PCR; TCRdb has only the in-frame clones, and not every one. The sample includes approximately 13,000 clones, about nine tenths of them seen just once. The material was CD8+ T cells from peripheral blood mononuclear cells, obtained after pregnancy. These receptors were collected from a female donor in good health, enrolled as a control in a pregnancy study. Both conserved end residues are part of each CDR3. A D gene is named only where the DNA matches it firmly. Only some rows state a clone size, as once, few, many or a class for expanded clones.

J	V	length	D	size	DNA	CDR3
TRBJ1-3	TRBV28	15	-	-	TGTGCCAGCAGTTTTTCGGGGGGCGCTGGAAACACCATATATTTT	CASSFSGGAGNTIYF
TRBJ2-6	TRBV15	15	-	few	TGTGCCACCAGCAGAGACAACTCTGGGGCCAACGTCCTGACTTTC	CATSRDNSGANVLTF
TRBJ2-7	TRBV25-1	16	TRBD1	hyperexpanded	TGTGCCAGCACTCCTAGGGGGGGACAGGGGGCTGACGAGCAGTACTTC	CASTPRGGQGADEQYF
TRBJ2-4	TRBV5-1	15	-	-	TGCGCCAGCAGCTGGGGAGGTGGAGCCAAAAACATTCAGTACTTC	CASSWGGGAKNIQYF
TRBJ2-3	TRBV11-2	15	-	-	TGTGCCAGCAGCCCTGGGGCACCTAGCACAGATACGCAGTATTTT	CASSPGAPSTDTQYF
TRBJ2-1	TRBV9	13	-	-	TGTGCCAGCAGCGGAACTAGGGGGAATGAGCAGTTCTTC	CASSGTRGNEQFF
TRBJ2-1	TRBV6-4	15	TRBD2	few	TGTGCCAGCAGTGAGGGTAGCGGGCTCTACAATGAGCAGTTCTTC	CASSEGSGLYNEQFF
TRBJ2-5	TRBV7-9	16	TRBD2	-	TGTGCCAGCAGCTTAACGACTAGCGGGTACCAAGAGACCCAGTACTTC	CASSLTTSGYQETQYF
TRBJ2-6	TRBV4-2	20	TRBD1	-	TGTGCCAGCAGCCAAGTCGGGAGGAGAACAGGGGGCGGTGGGGCCAACGTCCTGACTTTC	CASSQVGRRTGGGGANVLTF
TRBJ2-1	TRBV5-1	17	TRBD2	-	TGCGCCAGCAGCTTGAAAGGACTAGCGGGGATCTACAATGAGCAGTTCTTC	CASSLKGLAGIYNEQFF
TRBJ1-2	TRBV7-2	16	-	-	TGTGCCAGCAGCTTATCCTCGGAGGGGATTAACTATGGCTACACCTTC	CASSLSSEGINYGYTF
TRBJ1-4	TRBV19	15	TRBD1	-	TGTGCCAGTAGGGAACCGGGACAGGGCGGTGAAAAACTGTTTTTT	CASREPGQGGEKLFF
TRBJ2-1	TRBV27	16	TRBD2	-	TGTGCCAGCAGTTTAGAGGGACTAGCGAGATACAATGAGCAGTTCTTC	CASSLEGLARYNEQFF
TRBJ2-1	TRBV7-8	18	TRBD1	medium-sized	TGTGCCAGCAGGTCGACAGGGTGGTTAGCGCGTGGGTCCAATGAGCAGTTCTTC	CASRSTGWLARGSNEQFF
TRBJ2-2	TRBV7-6	16	TRBD2	-	TGTGCCAGCAGCTCAGGACTAGCGGGAATTCTCGGGGAGCTGTTTTTT	CASSSGLAGILGELFF
TRBJ2-2	TRBV27	15	-	once	TGTGCCAGCATCGAGACAACTAGCACGACCGGGGAGCTGTTTTTT	CASIETTSTTGELFF
TRBJ2-1	TRBV27	16	TRBD2	-	TGTGCCAGCAGATATAGCGCGGGAGGGCAATACGATGAGCAGTTCTTC	CASRYSAGGQYDEQFF
TRBJ1-4	TRBV29-1	15	-	once	TGCAGCGTTATAGGACAGACTACAACTAATGAAAAACTGTTTTTT	CSVIGQTTTNEKLFF
TRBJ2-7	TRBV4-1	15	-	-	TGCGCCAGCAGCCAAGAAGACACCAGCTCCTACGAGCAGTACTTC	CASSQEDTSSYEQYF
TRBJ2-7	TRBV27	14	TRBD2	-	TGTGCCAGCAGTTTCCGGGGGGGCCTCTACGAGCAGTACTTC	CASSFRGGLYEQYF
TRBJ2-7	TRBV27	15	-	-	TGTGCCAGCAGTTTATGGGGCAGGGGAGGGGGCGAGCAGTACTTC	CASSLWGRGGGEQYF
TRBJ2-7	TRBV5-4	11	-	once	TGTGCCAGCAGGTCAACTAACGAGCAGTACTTC	CASRSTNEQYF
TRBJ2-7	TRBV19	17	TRBD2	-	TGTGCCAGTAGCGCCCGACTAGCGGGAGGTATGGTTGGCGAGCAGTACTTC	CASSARLAGGMVGEQYF
TRBJ2-7	TRBV6-5	14	TRBD1	once	TGTGCCAGCTGCCGGGACAGGGGGCGGCACGAGCAGTACTTC	CASCRDRGRHEQYF
TRBJ1-2	TRBV30	13	-	-	TGTGCCTGGAGTCCCACAGATAACTATGGCTACACCTTC	CAWSPTDNYGYTF
TRBJ2-7	TRBV30	14	TRBD2	-	TGTGCCTGGGGGACTAGCGGAACCTCCTTCGAGCAGTACTTC	CAWGTSGTSFEQYF
TRBJ1-5	TRBV28	15	-	-	TGTGCCAGCAGACCTACGGACAGAATCAATCAGCCCCAGCATTTT	CASRPTDRINQPQHF
TRBJ1-6	TRBV7-8	15	TRBD1	-	TGTGCCAGCAGTTATACGGGACAGCGTAATTCACCCCTCCACTTT	CASSYTGQRNSPLHF
TRBJ2-5	TRBV9	13	-	once	TGTGCCAGCAGCTCAGGACAGCAAGAGACCCAGTACTTC	CASSSGQQETQYF
TRBJ2-7	TRBV28	13	-	once	TGTGCCAGCCGTCTAGGGGCTCGGGACGAGCAGTACTTC	CASRLGARDEQYF
TRBJ2-1	TRBV19	17	TRBD2	once	TGTGCCAGTAGTATGAGCATAGCGGGGGGGCCGTACAATGAGCAGTTCTTC	CASSMSIAGGPYNEQFF
TRBJ2-1	TRBV18	14	-	-	TGTGCCAGCTCACGCACTACAGGGAACAATGAGCAGTTCTTC	CASSRTTGNNEQFF
TRBJ2-7	TRBV7-8	14	TRBD1	-	TGTGCCAGCAGCTTAGAGACAGGGCCCTACGAGCAGTACTTC	CASSLETGPYEQYF
TRBJ2-3	TRBV2	17	TRBD2	-	TGTGCCAGCAGCGGCGTAGCGGGGGGGCGGAGGACAGATACGCAGTATTTT	CASSGVAGGRRTDTQYF
TRBJ2-5	TRBV4-1	12	-	-	TGCGCCAGCAGCCAAGATAAAGAGACCCAGTACTTC	CASSQDKETQYF
TRBJ2-1	TRBV9	16	-	-	TGTGCCAGCAGGGACTGGCGGGAAGGTGAATACAATGAGCAGTTCTTC	CASRDWREGEYNEQFF
TRBJ2-7	TRBV7-9	13	TRBD1	-	TGTGCCAGCAGCTTAAGGACAGGGGCCGAGCAGTACTTC	CASSLRTGAEQYF
TRBJ1-2	TRBV7-9	12	TRBD1	-	TGTGCCAGCGGGGACAGGGCTTATGGCTACACCTTC	CASGDRAYGYTF
TRBJ1-1	TRBV4-1	15	TRBD1	-	TGCGCCAGCAGCGATCTGGGGACAGGGGTCACTGAAGCTTTCTTT	CASSDLGTGVTEAFF
TRBJ1-1	TRBV2	13	-	-	TGTGCCAGCAGTGAACTGCGTTACACTGAAGCTTTCTTT	CASSELRYTEAFF
TRBJ1-6	TRBV7-2	12	-	once	TGTGCCAGCAGCTTAGACGGGTTGGCCCTCCACTTT	CASSLDGLALHF
TRBJ1-3	TRBV4-2	18	TRBD1	-	TGTGCCAGCAGCCAAGATCCCCAGGGGGTTTCGCCTGGAAACACCATATATTTT	CASSQDPQGVSPGNTIYF
TRBJ1-1	TRBV6-1	15	TRBD1	once	TGTGCCAGCAAAGAACAGGGGGCCATGAACACTGAAGCTTTCTTT	CASKEQGAMNTEAFF
TRBJ2-7	TRBV6-6	15	TRBD2	-	TGTGCCAGCAGTTACTCGACGGGAGGTTCATACGAGCAGTACTTC	CASSYSTGGSYEQYF
TRBJ1-2	TRBV5-1	13	-	-	TGCGCCAGCAGCTTGGGGGCAGGGAATGGCTACACCTTC	CASSLGAGNGYTF
TRBJ2-1	TRBV6-6	15	TRBD2	-	TGTGCCAGCAGTTACCCCACTAGCGTTAACAATGAGCAGTTCTTC	CASSYPTSVNNEQFF
TRBJ1-5	TRBV28	15	-	-	TGTGCCAGCAGTTGGGAGGGGGTTGGCAATCAGCCCCAGCATTTT	CASSWEGVGNQPQHF
TRBJ1-1	TRBV16	15	TRBD1	-	TGTGCCAGCAGCCGAGACAGGGGCTTGAACACTGAAGCTTTCTTT	CASSRDRGLNTEAFF
TRBJ2-4	TRBV2	13	TRBD1	-	TGTGCCAGCAGTAATGACAGGGAAAACATTCAGTACTTC	CASSNDRENIQYF
TRBJ2-1	TRBV10-2	14	TRBD2	few	TGCGCCAGCAGCACAAGCGGGACCTACAATGAGCAGTTCTTC	CASSTSGTYNEQFF
TRBJ1-1	TRBV13	14	TRBD1	-	TGTGCCAGCAGCTTGGTCGGGTCGACAGGGGAAGCTTTCTTT	CASSLVGSTGEAFF